The 24 T cell receptor beta chains below all came from one sample that was sequenced in a study of vaccination effects on CD4 cells after COVID-19. The protocol was immunoSEQ multiplex PCR, while the TCRdb copy is restricted to in-frame clones and leaves out a portion. Among about 70,000 clones listed, roughly 80% were seen once. No antigen is known for these receptors. Prior to sequencing, the ViraFEST assay stimulated PBMC with viral peptide pools, which expanded the antigen-specific CD4+ T cells. Between days 9 and 10 of culture, CD4+ T cells were separated out. Vaccine recipients had no previous SARS-CoV-2 infection; their nucleocapsid antibodies were negative. The sample was CD4+ T cells from PBMCs cultured with SARS-CoV-2 spike peptides, taken before COVID-19 vaccination. Receptor source: a human donor who received a COVID-19 vaccine.

The V and J genes are TRBV28 and TRBJ2-7, with D tentatively TRBD1 (5 bases). The V end was cut by 4 bases, the J end by 4 bases, with 11 bases between. CDR1 is MDHEN and CDR2 is SYDVKM in the germline V gene. The CDR3 length is 13 residues. The DNA of the CDR3 is TGTGCCAGCAGTTCCATAGACAGTTACGAGCAGTACGTC. The encoded protein is CASSSIDSYEQYV.

The V gene is TRBV18, the J gene TRBJ2-7; D is possibly TRBD1 or TRBD2 (5 bases each). This CDR3 comprises 13 residues. Germline V gene sequence: CDR1 KGHSH, CDR2 LQKENI. V lost 3 bases and J 4 bases, leaving 10 bases between the germline ends. The CDR3 loop reads CASSPGGGYEQYV. The CDR3, as DNA: TGTGCCAGCTCACCGGGTGGGGGATACGAGCAGTACGTC.

The chain has TRBV10-3 and TRBJ2-1, with 8 nucleotides matching TRBD2. Germline V lookup: CDR1 ENHRY, CDR2 SYGVKD. The CDR3 contains 13 residues. The V and J ends lost 8 bases and 4 bases, in that order; junction bases with no gene match: 4. The chain's CDR3 is CAIQAGGYNEQFF. The CDR3 DNA reads as TGTGCCATCCAGGCGGGGGGATACAATGAGCAGTTCTTC.

The chain couples TRBV18 to TRBJ1-1; D is unresolved. Trimming took off 4 bases at V and 4 bases at J, with 10 bases between the two ends. There are 13 residues in the CDR3. In germline, CDR1 is KGHSH, CDR2 LQKENI. The CDR3 region has the DNA TGTGCCAGCTCACTTTCGGTGGGCACTGAAGCTTTCTTT. Protein product: CASSLSVGTEAFF.

The rearrangement joins TRBV5-1 to TRBJ1-5; D remains ambiguous. The germline CDR1 and CDR2 sequences are SGHRS and YFSETQ. The ends were cut back, 2 bases at V and 4 bases at J, with 13 bases in the middle. The length of the CDR3 is 15 residues. DNA of the CDR3: TGCGCCAGCAGCTTTACACCGGGAGGAAATCAGCCCCAGCATTTT. As protein: CASSFTPGGNQPQHF.

V gene TRBV27 combines with J gene TRBJ1-6, with 7 bases matching TRBD1. The CDR3 has 15 residues. V lost 8 bases to trimming and J lost 7 bases; unmatched junction nucleotides: 11. Germline lookup yields CDR1 MNHEY and CDR2 SMNVEV (reference sequence). The DNA for the CDR3 is TGTGCCAGCTCTGCGCCGGGACAGAAGAATTCACCCCTCCACTTT. Translating it yields CASSAPGQKNSPLHF.

The rearrangement joins TRBV29-1 to TRBJ1-2; 9 bases fit TRBD1. The CDR3 totals 12 residues. The V segment lost 5 bases and the J segment 7 bases; nucleotides outside the gene matches: 5. The germline gives CDR1 SQVTM, CDR2 ANQGSEA. The CDR3 bases are TGCAGCGTTTCCGGGACAGGGTTTGGCTACACCTTC. Protein product: CSVSGTGFGYTF. The variable domain in full, with the rest retrieved from reference TRBV29-1 and TRBJ1-2, is SAVISQKPSRDICQRGTSLTIQCQVDSQVTMMFWYRQQPGQSLTLIATANQGSEATYESGFVIDKFPISRPNLTFSTLTVSNMSPEDSSIYLCSVSGTGFGYTFGSGTRLTVV.

The chain has TRBV6-2 or TRBV6-3 and TRBJ1-1, with D hard to call. The V end lost 2 bases, the J end lost 4 bases, and 11 bases lay between the germline ends. The CDR3 sequence is 14 residues long. Germline V gives CDR1 MNHEY, CDR2 SVGEGT. For the CDR3, the DNA is TGTGCCAGCAGTTACAGGGAAGGTATCACTGAAGCTTTCTTT. This encodes CASSYREGITEAFF.

The chain recombines TRBV5-1 with TRBJ1-1; D unresolved. V lost 0 bases to trimming and J lost 0 bases, with 9 bases between them. Germline V gives CDR1 SGHRS, CDR2 YFSETQ. This CDR3 comprises 15 residues. CDR3 sequence (DNA): TGCGCCAGCAGCTTGGATAGCAGGATGAACACTGAAGCTTTCTTT. It specifies CASSLDSRMNTEAFF.

The chain combines TRBV6-5 with TRBJ2-7, with D maybe TRBD1 (6 bases). The germline CDR1 and CDR2 sequences are MNHEY and SVGAGI. This CDR3 spans 13 amino acids. Trimming shortened V by 6 bases and J by 6 bases, and 15 bases separated the two germline ends. The DNA for the CDR3 is TGTGCCAGCAGACCCAGACAGGCCGGCGAGCAGTACGTC. Its protein product is CASRPRQAGEQYV.

The table lists this clone with a few counts. The chain uses TRBV19 and TRBJ1-5; TRBD1 might be the D (5 bases). Trimming left V 8 bases short and J 7 bases short, with 12 bases between. The germline CDR1 and CDR2 sequences are LNHDA and SQIVND (reference sequence). This CDR3 is built from 12 residues. The CDR3 region has the DNA TGTGCCAGTGGGGGTAGTAAGCAGCCCCAGCATTTT. It is translated as CASGGSKQPQHF.

This chain uses TRBV2 with TRBJ2-2, with TRBD1 matching over 9 bases. J gave up 2 bases and V 3 bases, and 4 bases lay outside the gene matches. The CDR3 has 16 amino acids. The germline V gene has CDR1 SNHLY and CDR2 FYNNEI. In nucleotides, the CDR3 is TGTGCCAGCAGTGAGTGGGGACAGGGAAACACCGGGGAGCTGTTTTTT. Protein sequence: CASSEWGQGNTGELFF.

This clone was recorded once. This rearrangement joins TRBV5-1 to TRBJ2-3, with D perhaps TRBD1 or TRBD2 (5 bases each). This CDR3 has 15 residues. Trimming removed 6 bases from V and 7 bases from J, with 21 bases in between. Germline V gene sequence: CDR1 SGHRS, CDR2 YFSETQ. The CDR3: CASTPGPALLNTQYF. The CDR3, as DNA: TGCGCCAGCACCCCGGGACCCGCGCTTCTGAATACGCAGTATTTT.

This sequence joins TRBV5-1 and TRBJ2-5, with 13 bases aligning to TRBD2. The CDR3 sequence is 15 residues long. CDR1 is SGHRS and CDR2 is YFSETQ in the germline V gene. The junction had 3 bases not matched to a gene; V was cut back by 2 bases and J by 5 bases. The CDR3 nucleotides are TGCGCCAGCAGCTTTACTAGCGGGGGGGGTGAGACCCAGTACTTC. It yields the protein CASSFTSGGGETQYF.

This chain links TRBV7-6 with TRBJ2-3; 10 bases fit TRBD1. The J segment lost 4 bases and the V segment lost 5 bases, leaving 9 bases of the junction unmatched. CDR3 length: 16 residues. Germline V gene sequence: CDR1 SGHVS, CDR2 FNYEAQ. The CDR3 spells CASSHQGQGISDTQYF. CDR3 nucleotide sequence: TGTGCCAGCAGCCACCAGGGACAGGGGATCTCAGATACGCAGTATTTT.

The chain links TRBV7-3 to TRBJ2-1; 9 bases are a match to TRBD2. The V gene's germline CDR1 is SGHTA and CDR2 FQGTGA. The CDR3 has 15 residues. V shed 5 bases and J 6 bases; nucleotides not matched to a gene: 8. CDR3 sequence reads: CASSPRAGGPNEQFF. CDR3 bases: TGTGCCAGCAGCCCCAGAGCGGGGGGCCCCAATGAGCAGTTCTTC. Together with reference TRBV7-3 and TRBJ2-1, the CDR3 gives the full variable domain: GAGVSQTPSNKVTEKGKYVELRCDPISGHTALYWYRQSLGQGPEFLIYFQGTGAADDSGLPNDRFFAVRPEGSVSTLKIQRTERGDSAVYLCASSPRAGGPNEQFFGPGTRLTVL.

This chain joins TRBV18 and TRBJ1-4; D not certain. Germline CDR1 is KGHSH and CDR2 is LQKENI. V was pared by 6 bases and J by 8 bases, with 16 bases between. The CDR3 spans 14 residues. The CDR3 region has the DNA TGTGCCAGCTCGCCGGGGAAAGGACGGGAAAAACTGTTTTTT. Translation: CASSPGKGREKLFF.

This clone was detected only once. This chain joins TRBV6-5 and TRBJ2-1; D possibly uses TRBD1 or TRBD2 (5 bases each). CDR3 length: 15 amino acids. The V end was cut by 7 bases, the J end by 1 base, with 14 bases between. Germline V CDR1 and CDR2: MNHEY, SVGAGI. DNA of the CDR3: TGTGCCAGCACCCCACGGGGCGGTTCCTACAATGAGCAGTTCTTC. Protein: CASTPRGGSYNEQFF.

V usage is TRBV7-2 and J usage is TRBJ2-4; 7 nucleotides match TRBD1. V shed 5 bases and J 0 bases; nucleotides not matched to a gene: 4. Germline CDR1 and CDR2: SGHTA and FQGNSA. CDR3 length: 15 amino acids. As DNA, the CDR3 is TGTGCCAGCAGCCAGGACAGGACAGCCAAAAACATTCAGTACTTC. Translating it yields CASSQDRTAKNIQYF.

This chain joins TRBV19 and TRBJ2-1, with 13 bases lining up with TRBD2. The trim removed 7 bases at V and 10 bases at J, leaving 10 bases unmatched. CDR3 length: 15 amino acids. CDR1 and CDR2 from the germline V gene are LNHDA and SQIVND (reference sequence). In nucleotides, the CDR3 is TGTGCCAGTACCCCGACTAGCGGGGGGCCATTGGAGCAGTTCTTC. It codes for CASTPTSGGPLEQFF.

The genes are TRBV12-3 or TRBV12-4 and TRBJ2-1, with TRBD2 matching over 8 bases. The CDR3 is 12 residues long. V shed 7 bases, J shed 12 bases, and the junction held 8 bases outside the gene matches. The CDR3 reads CASTPGGGVQFF. The DNA of the CDR3 is TGTGCCAGCACGCCCGGGGGGGGAGTGCAGTTCTTC.

The chain uses TRBV18 and TRBJ1-5; a weak D match, TRBD1 (5 bases). The germline V and J ends were trimmed by 2 bases and 7 bases, with 9 bases remaining between them. This CDR3 region has 13 residues. From germline, CDR1 is KGHSH and CDR2 LQKENI. CDR3 in amino acids: CASSPNGGQPQHF. CDR3 DNA sequence: TGTGCCAGCTCACCAAACGGGGGGCAGCCCCAGCATTTT. Drawing the rest from reference TRBV18 and TRBJ1-5, the complete variable domain is NAGVMQNPRHLVRRRGQEARLRCSPMKGHSHVYWYRQLPEEGLKFMVYLQKENIIDESGMPKERFSAEFPKEGPSILRIQQVVRGDSAAYFCASSPNGGQPQHFGDGTRLSIL.

The rearrangement links TRBV20-1 to TRBJ1-2, with a tentative D call TRBD1 (6 bases). The germline V gene has CDR1 DFQATT and CDR2 SNEGSKA (reference sequence). Trimming stripped 3 bases from V and 3 bases from J, with 14 bases between. The CDR3 totals 14 residues. CDR3 sequence reads: CSASLRGSDYGYTF. The CDR3 bases are TGCAGTGCTAGTTTGAGGGGGTCAGACTATGGCTACACCTTC.

The chain has TRBV4-1 and TRBJ1-1, with TRBD1 as a possible D gene (6 bases). This CDR3 is 13 amino acids long. Deletions cut 4 bases from V and 5 bases from J, with 11 bases between. CDR1 is MGHRA, CDR2 YSYEKL, per germline. The CDR3 loop reads CASSLLRGTEAFF. In nucleotides, the CDR3 is TGCGCCAGCAGCCTTCTCAGGGGAACTGAAGCTTTCTTT.